The 13 T cell receptor beta chains given below trace back to one sample, sequenced in a study of T cells in Graves' hyperthyroidism and ophthalmopathy. Template material for amplifying TCR beta CDR3 regions consisted of RNA transcripts. First-round RT-PCR of the TCR CDR3 relied on the HTBI primer set. Each CDR3 protein gets one entry after TCRdb re-called the multiplex PCR reads with MiXCR. This sample has roughly 560,000 distinct CDR3 sequences; roughly 14% occur once, and the top ten carry roughly 4.5%. Source material: blood. The source of these receptors is a woman between 35 and 50 years old with Graves' ophthalmopathy.

V usage is TRBV29-1 and J usage is TRBJ2-5, with 7 bases lining up with TRBD1. The germline V gene encodes CDR1 SQVTM and CDR2 ANQGSEA. The CDR3 contains 13 residues. V was pared by 6 bases and J by 5 bases, with 9 bases of the junction left unmatched. The CDR3 sequence: CSVSQGIGETQYF. CDR3 in DNA: TGCAGCGTATCACAGGGGATAGGGGAGACCCAGTACTTC.

This clonotype was counted many times. This chain uses TRBV29-1 with TRBJ1-1; D possibly corresponds to TRBD1 (6 bases). V was cut by 4 bases and J by 5 bases, with 11 bases left in between. In germline, CDR1 is SQVTM, CDR2 ANQGSEA. This CDR3 has 12 residues. DNA for the CDR3: TGCAGCGTTGGCAGGGGACGAACTGAAGCTTTCTTT. It encodes CSVGRGRTEAFF.

This clonotype has ten or more counts. The junction does not match germline at one end; this may be a read error. This sequence joins TRBV11-2 and TRBJ1-2; the D gene is possibly TRBD1 (5 bases). Germline V lookup: CDR1 SGHAT, CDR2 FQNNGV. The CDR3 loop spans 16 amino acids. The CDR3 bases are TGTGCCAGCAGCTTAGATCGCAGGCAGGGCAGCTATGGCCACACCTTC. Amino acids: CASSLDRRQGSYGHTF.

At least ten counts were recorded for this clonotype. The rearrangement joins TRBV27 to TRBJ1-2, with D perhaps matching TRBD1 (6 bases). The CDR3 spans 13 residues. Germline-derived CDR1 and CDR2 are MNHEY and SMNVEV (reference sequence). V shed 5 bases and J shed 8 bases, with 15 bases lying between them. This chain's CDR3 is CASSPQTGGGYTF. The CDR3 nucleotides read TGTGCCAGCAGTCCTCAGACAGGCGGAGGCTACACCTTC.

The CDR3 is CASSYDSRGMPQHF. The CDR3 bases are TGTGCCAGTAGCTACGACAGCCGGGGGATGCCCCAGCATTTT. The chain links TRBV19 to TRBJ1-5; tentatively, D is TRBD1 (5 bases). This CDR3 has 14 amino acids. V shed 6 bases and J shed 9 bases, with 18 bases lying between them. Per the germline V gene, CDR1 is LNHDA and CDR2 is SQIVND (reference sequence).

This clonotype has a handful of counts. The V and J genes are TRBV27 and TRBJ2-1; a weak D match, TRBD2 (5 bases). The CDR3 has 14 residues. Between the trimmed V and J ends, which lost 3 bases and 5 bases, there was a span of 11 bases. Germline CDR1 and CDR2: MNHEY and SMNVEV (reference sequence). CDR3 residues: CASSFVGAHNEQFF. The CDR3 DNA is TGTGCCAGCAGTTTTGTGGGAGCTCACAATGAGCAGTTCTTC.

This clonotype occurred a few times. This CDR3 reads CASMPQGIIYEQYF. The CDR3 DNA is TGTGCCAGCATGCCACAGGGGATTATCTACGAGCAGTACTTC. The chain has TRBV28 and TRBJ2-7; 7 nucleotides agree with TRBD1. The CDR3 runs to 14 residues. Germline CDR1 is MDHEN and CDR2 is SYDVKM. V trimming: 7 bases; J trimming: 3 bases; junction bases outside the gene matches: 9. The entire variable domain, with the rest obtained from reference TRBV28 and TRBJ2-7, is as follows: DVKVTQSSRYLVKRTGEKVFLECVQDMDHENMFWYRQDPGLGLRLIYFSYDVKMKEKGDIPEGYSVSREKKERFSLILESASTNQTSMYLCASMPQGIIYEQYFGPGTRLTVT.

This clonotype was observed at least ten times. The chain has TRBV20-1 and TRBJ2-7; 7 nucleotides agree with TRBD1. The CDR3 has 13 residues. The V gene end was trimmed by 3 bases and the J gene end by 4 bases; junction bases not matched to a gene: 6. Germline V lookup: CDR1 DFQATT, CDR2 SNEGSKA (reference sequence). Here the CDR3 reads CSARAGGQYEQYF. DNA of the CDR3: TGCAGTGCTAGGGCAGGGGGTCAGTACGAGCAGTACTTC.

This clonotype was observed many times. The DNA for the CDR3 is TGCGCCAGCAGCTTGGACGAACGGCCCGGCTACACCTTC. The encoded protein is CASSLDERPGYTF. V gene TRBV5-1 combines with J gene TRBJ1-2; D not certain. Per the germline V gene, CDR1 is SGHRS and CDR2 is YFSETQ. The CDR3 runs to 13 residues. V lost 0 bases to trimming and J lost 8 bases, with 11 bases between them.

This clonotype was recorded at least ten times. The rearrangement joins TRBV11-2 to TRBJ2-7; no clear D gene. Germline CDR1 reads SGHAT; CDR2 reads FQNNGV. The CDR3 length is 14 residues. Trimming cost V 0 bases and J 4 bases, with 10 bases left between them. Written as DNA, the CDR3 is TGTGCCAGCAGCTTAGATCCTGGTCTGTACGAGCAGTACTTC. Translating gives CASSLDPGLYEQYF. Full variable domain (remainder filled in from reference TRBV11-2 and TRBJ2-7): EAGVAQSPRYKIIEKRQSVAFWCNPISGHATLYWYQQILGQGPKLLIQFQNNGVVDDSQLPKDRFSAERLKGVDSTLKIQPAKLEDSAVYLCASSLDPGLYEQYFGPGTRLTVT.

The chain employs TRBV6-2 or TRBV6-3 and TRBJ2-7, with 13 bases lining up with TRBD2. The CDR3 runs to 19 residues. Germline assignment: CDR1 MNHEY and CDR2 SVGEGT. Trimming took 1 base from V and 6 from J; bases not matched to a gene: 15. The chain's CDR3 is CASSYFPRTSGRKGGEQYF. CDR3 sequence (DNA): TGTGCCAGCAGTTACTTCCCCCGGACTAGCGGGAGAAAAGGTGGCGAGCAGTACTTC.

About this clonotype: No conserved phenylalanine or tryptophan ends this CDR3, so it is likely a read error. The chain couples TRBV5-1 to TRBJ2-7, with D possibly matching TRBD1 (6 bases). The germline V and J ends were trimmed by 4 bases and 6 bases, with 14 bases remaining between them. This CDR3 has 13 amino acids. Germline loops: CDR1 SGHRS, CDR2 YFSETQ. As DNA, the CDR3 is TGCGCCAGCAGCATAAGGACAGATAGCGAGCAGTACTCC. Translating it yields CASSIRTDSEQYS.

The chain joins TRBV10-3 to TRBJ2-7; D gene ambiguous. Germline CDR1 ENHRY, CDR2 SYGVKD. CDR3 size: 14 residues. V lost 3 bases and J lost 6, with 15 bases in between. In nucleotides, the CDR3 is TGTGCCATCAGTGAACTCCGACTGGCCGTCGAGCAGTACTTC. Translating it yields CAISELRLAVEQYF.